The present T cell receptor (beta chain) was sequenced within a study of memory CD4+ T cells and cytomegalovirus serostatus. This CDR3 spans 16 amino acids. Trimming pared 5 bases from V and 0 bases from J, leaving 14 bases between. The germline CDR1 and CDR2 sequences are SNHLY and FYNNEI. The sort gate was single viable CD3+CD4+CD8-CD45RO+ cells for memory CD4+ T cells. Assay: immunoSEQ multiplex PCR; the TCRdb copy retains only in-frame clones and omits some. The sample shows about 61,000 clones, about 81% of them seen only once. The chain employs TRBV2 and TRBJ1-5, with a weak D call TRBD1 (6 bases). What was sequenced was memory CD4+ T cells from blood. The source is an adult in good health and CMV-seronegative. This chain's CDR3 is CASSTRQVSSNQPQHF. As DNA, the CDR3 is TGTGCCAGCAGTACACGACAGGTCTCTAGCAATCAGCCCCAGCATTTT.